The 32 T cell receptor beta chains in this list originate from one sample, sequenced in a study of OX40 agonist ivuxolimab in advanced cancers. Assay used: immunoSEQ multiplex PCR; TCRdb lists only in-frame clones, some missing. The sample contains roughly 71,000 clones, roughly 84% of which appear only once. The sequencing used CD4+ or CD8+ T cells sorted from blood, collected in a trial of the OX40 agonist ivuxolimab. These receptors were taken from an adult with an advanced solid tumor such as melanoma, head and neck, liver or kidney cancer.

The chain is built from TRBV7-2 and TRBJ1-1; D gene unclear. Germline values: CDR1 SGHTA, CDR2 FQGNSA. Trimming shortened V by 4 bases and J by 1 base, and 16 bases separated the two germline ends. The CDR3 consists of 16 residues. The CDR3 loop reads CASSSPLAGTNTEAFF. The CDR3 DNA reads as TGTGCCAGCAGCTCCCCCCTCGCAGGTACGAACACTGAAGCTTTCTTT.

The rearrangement joins TRBV5-1 to TRBJ1-2, with D possibly being TRBD1 (5 bases). The length of the CDR3 is 14 residues. Germline V gene lookup returns CDR1 SGHRS and CDR2 YFSETQ. V was pared by 0 bases and J by 6 bases, with 12 bases between. In nucleotides, the CDR3 is TGCGCCAGCAGCTTGGGGGGCGCATTAAATGGCTACACCTTC. Residues: CASSLGGALNGYTF. The variable domain in full, completed from reference TRBV5-1 and TRBJ1-2, reads KAGVTQTPRYLIKTRGQQVTLSCSPISGHRSVSWYQQTPGQGLQFLFEYFSETQRNKGNFPGRFSGRQFSNSRSEMNVSTLELGDSALYLCASSLGGALNGYTFGSGTRLTVV.

This chain connects TRBV19 to TRBJ2-2; 7 bases map to TRBD2. CDR1 and CDR2 from the germline V gene are LNHDA and SQIVND (reference sequence). The junction had 10 bases not matched to a gene; V was cut back by 7 bases and J by 5 bases. The CDR3 contains 15 residues. Written as DNA, the CDR3 is TGTGCCAGTAATAAAGCGGGGTTGGGTACCGGGGAGCTGTTTTTT. Translating gives CASNKAGLGTGELFF.

CDR3: CASSRRSGPTSPPLHF. For the CDR3, the DNA is TGTGCCAGCAGCCGAAGGTCCGGGCCTACAAGCCCACCCCTCCACTTT. The rearrangement links TRBV27 to TRBJ1-6; D is unclear. Germline CDR1 MNHEY, CDR2 SMNVEV (reference sequence). CDR3 length: 16 amino acids. With 6 bases removed from V and 11 bases from J, the gap between germline ends came to 23 bases.

The J gene is TRBJ1-1, the V gene TRBV19; TRBD1 agrees at 7 bases. There are 18 residues in the CDR3. Germline assignment: CDR1 LNHDA and CDR2 SQIVND (reference sequence). V lost 5 bases and J lost 1; bases outside the gene matches: 16. The CDR3 nucleotides read TGTGCCAGTAGTTACTCCCGACAGGGAAGTAGGACGAACACTGAAGCTTTCTTT. Amino acid sequence: CASSYSRQGSRTNTEAFF.

The J gene is TRBJ2-3, the V gene TRBV10-3; a weak D match, TRBD1 (5 bases). From germline, CDR1 is ENHRY and CDR2 SYGVKD. Trimming took 3 bases from V and 5 from J, leaving 12 bases between them. The CDR3 is 14 amino acids. The CDR3 loop reads CAISDSRVEDTQYF. The CDR3 DNA is TGTGCCATCAGTGATAGCAGGGTGGAAGATACGCAGTATTTT.

The gene calls are TRBV11-1 and TRBJ1-6; 10 bases line up with TRBD1. Germline V gives CDR1 SGHAT, CDR2 FQDESV (reference sequence). J gave up 8 bases and V 5 bases, and 6 bases lay outside the gene matches. The length of the CDR3 is 15 residues. Written as DNA, the CDR3 is TGTGCCAGCAGCCCTGACAGGGGGCCGGATTCACCCCTCCACTTT. Translation gives CASSPDRGPDSPLHF.

V is TRBV7-9 and J is TRBJ2-7; 10 nucleotides line up with TRBD1. Trimming took 6 bases from V and 4 from J; bases not matched to a gene: 6. Germline lookup yields CDR1 SEHNR and CDR2 FQNEAQ (reference sequence). This CDR3 is built from 14 residues. The CDR3 loop reads CASSLGQGGYEQYF. CDR3 DNA: TGTGCCAGCAGTCTCGGACAGGGGGGGTACGAGCAGTACTTC.

The chain has TRBV30 and TRBJ2-3; D is ambiguous. V was shortened by 5 bases and J by 6 bases, with 21 bases between the two germline ends. In germline, CDR1 is GTSNPN, CDR2 SVGIG (reference sequence). This CDR3 is 15 amino acids long. The CDR3 here is CAWQPPGRFGDTQYF. DNA for the CDR3: TGTGCCTGGCAGCCCCCGGGTCGTTTCGGCGATACGCAGTATTTT.

The J gene is TRBJ1-5, the V gene TRBV5-6; D possibly corresponds to TRBD1 (6 bases). V lost 5 bases, J lost 3 bases, and 15 bases lay in between. The germline V gene has CDR1 SGHDT and CDR2 YYEEEE. CDR3 length: 15 residues. The CDR3 coding sequence is TGTGCCAGCAGAAAAAAGGGACACCTCAATCAGCCCCAGCATTTT. The encoded protein is CASRKKGHLNQPQHF.

J is TRBJ2-5 and V is TRBV18; D gene ambiguous. This CDR3 comprises 11 residues. From germline, CDR1 is KGHSH and CDR2 LQKENI. Between the trimmed V and J ends, which lost 5 bases and 5 bases, there was a span of 6 bases. In DNA, the CDR3 is TGTGCCAGCTCAAAACAGGAGACCCAGTACTTC. Translating it yields CASSKQETQYF.

This clone has a single count. This sequence joins TRBV5-1 and TRBJ2-2; D assignment may be TRBD1 or TRBD2 (6 bases each). Germline values: CDR1 SGHRS, CDR2 YFSETQ. Trimming removed 5 bases at V and 4 bases at J, with 18 bases between. This CDR3 region has 16 residues. The CDR3 spells CASSPMGGESTGELFF. The DNA for the CDR3 is TGCGCCAGCAGTCCCATGGGGGGCGAAAGCACCGGGGAGCTGTTTTTT.

Only one count was recorded for this clone. The chain combines TRBV11-3 with TRBJ2-1; the D call may be TRBD1 or TRBD2 (6 bases each). V gave up 1 base and J gave up 6 bases, with 13 bases separating them. The CDR3 totals 15 residues. Germline CDR1 and CDR2: SGHNT and YENEEA. The CDR3 DNA is TGTGCCAGCAGCTTAGCCCGGGGGCAGGGCAATGAGCAGTTCTTC. Amino acids: CASSLARGQGNEQFF.

The rearrangement uses TRBV11-2 and TRBJ2-3; D uncertain. The CDR3 contains 12 residues. Looked up from germline, CDR1 is SGHAT and CDR2 is FQNNGV. Trimming shortened V by 5 bases and J by 5 bases, and 8 bases separated the two germline ends. CDR3 residues: CASSDTIDTQYF. In DNA form, the CDR3 reads TGTGCCAGCAGCGACACGATAGATACGCAGTATTTT.

This chain links TRBV5-1 with TRBJ1-1; a weak D match, TRBD1 (6 bases). V dropped 1 base and J dropped 1 base, with 20 bases sitting between them. CDR1 and CDR2 (germline): SGHRS, YFSETQ. CDR3 size: 18 residues. The CDR3 is CASSLKAPQGSGNTEAFF. The DNA of the CDR3 is TGCGCCAGCAGCTTGAAAGCTCCACAGGGATCAGGGAACACTGAAGCTTTCTTT.

This chain links TRBV30 with TRBJ2-1; D uncertain. The ends were cut back, 2 bases at V and 9 bases at J, with 11 bases in the middle. Germline-derived CDR1 and CDR2 are GTSNPN and SVGIG (reference sequence). The CDR3 is 12 amino acids. The CDR3 DNA is TGTGCCTGGAGTCGAGTGCTACCTGAGCAGTTCTTC. Its protein product is CAWSRVLPEQFF.

The chain recombines TRBV6-1 with TRBJ2-7; TRBD2 is a possible D gene (6 bases). The CDR3 runs 13 residues. V lost 4 bases, J lost 0 bases, and 7 bases lay in between. CDR1 is MNHNS, CDR2 SASEGT, per germline. CDR3 sequence: CASSGGVSYEQYF. CDR3 bases: TGTGCCAGCAGTGGGGGGGTCTCCTACGAGCAGTACTTC.

The rearrangement uses TRBV27 and TRBJ1-1; TRBD1 agrees at 8 bases. CDR3 length: 16 residues. Germline V gene sequence: CDR1 MNHEY, CDR2 SMNVEV (reference sequence). Trimming at V came to 5 bases and at J to 5 bases, leaving 13 bases not matched to a gene. CDR3 residues: CASSLGRQGRWTEAFF. The CDR3 bases are TGTGCCAGCAGTCTAGGGAGACAGGGGCGGTGGACTGAAGCTTTCTTT.

V gene TRBV29-1 combines with J gene TRBJ1-1, with 11 bases fitting TRBD1. This CDR3 contains 14 residues. V lost 7 bases, J lost 4 bases, and 8 bases stayed unmatched. Per the germline V gene, CDR1 is SQVTM and CDR2 is ANQGSEA. The CDR3 DNA is TGCAGCGCCGGACAGGGGGCAGGGGGCACTGAAGCTTTCTTT. Its translation: CSAGQGAGGTEAFF.

The CDR3: CASSSLTSGRGYEQYF. CDR3 nucleotide sequence: TGTGCCAGCAGTTCCTTGACTAGCGGGAGGGGCTACGAGCAGTACTTC. The V call is TRBV28, the J call TRBJ2-7, with 14 bases identical to TRBD2. Germline CDR1 and CDR2: MDHEN and SYDVKM. There are 16 residues in the CDR3. J gave up 3 bases and V 4 bases, and 5 bases lay outside the gene matches. Looking up the rest from reference TRBV28 and TRBJ2-7 gives the full variable domain: DVKVTQSSRYLVKRTGEKVFLECVQDMDHENMFWYRQDPGLGLRLIYFSYDVKMKEKGDIPEGYSVSREKKERFSLILESASTNQTSMYLCASSSLTSGRGYEQYFGPGTRLTVT.

V usage is TRBV7-2 and J usage is TRBJ2-3; D ambiguous. Germline CDR1 reads SGHTA; CDR2 reads FQGNSA. The CDR3 covers 13 residues. V gave up 8 bases and J gave up 1 base, with 10 bases separating them. The CDR3 sequence is CASPTPGTDTQYF. The CDR3 DNA sequence: TGTGCCAGCCCGACCCCGGGCACAGATACGCAGTATTTT.

The chain couples TRBV2 to TRBJ2-5; 8 bases are shared with TRBD2. V gave up 6 bases and J gave up 2 bases; unmatched junction bases: 5. The CDR3 sequence is 14 residues long. CDR1 and CDR2 (germline): SNHLY, FYNNEI. The chain's CDR3 is CASRRTSQQETQYF. CDR3 coding DNA: TGTGCCAGCAGGCGGACTAGCCAGCAAGAGACCCAGTACTTC.

The chain couples TRBV7-9 to TRBJ2-1; D is perhaps TRBD2 (6 bases). This CDR3 spans 15 amino acids. Trimming took off 2 bases at V and 7 bases at J, with 15 bases between the two ends. Per the germline V gene, CDR1 is SEHNR and CDR2 is FQNEAQ (reference sequence). The CDR3 spells CASSLRAGTKNEQFF. CDR3 nucleotides: TGTGCCAGCAGCTTACGGGCGGGGACGAAGAATGAGCAGTTCTTC.

The chain employs TRBV28 and TRBJ1-2; D perhaps matches TRBD1 (6 bases). CDR3 size: 15 residues. Germline loops: CDR1 MDHEN, CDR2 SYDVKM. V shed 2 bases and J shed 7 bases, with 17 bases lying between them. CDR3 coding DNA: TGTGCCAGCAGTTTAGCGGGGGGCGTTATTAGTGGCTACACCTTC. Residues: CASSLAGGVISGYTF.

This chain connects TRBV25-1 to TRBJ2-3; D possibly corresponds to TRBD1 (5 bases). CDR3 length: 15 residues. CDR1 is MGHDK, CDR2 SYGVNS, per germline. Trimming removed 1 base at V and 8 bases at J, with 16 bases between. The CDR3 nucleotides are TGTGCCAGCAGTGAATGGTCCCAGGGCAAGACTACGCAGTATTTT. It encodes CASSEWSQGKTTQYF.

DNA of the CDR3: TGCGCCAGCAGCGGGGGACAGGGGGCTGTCAATGAGCAGTTCTTC. Translated: CASSGGQGAVNEQFF. V gene TRBV5-1 combines with J gene TRBJ2-1; 12 positions match TRBD1. Germline CDR1 is SGHRS and CDR2 is YFSETQ. The junction had 5 bases not matched to a gene; V was cut back by 4 bases and J by 6 bases. This CDR3 is built from 15 residues.

About this clone itself: Mismatch with germline at one junction end may stem from a read error. The rearrangement uses TRBV7-9 and TRBJ2-7; TRBD1 matches at 7 bases. The CDR3 runs to 14 residues. Looked up from germline, CDR1 is SEHNR and CDR2 is FQNEAQ (reference sequence). The CDR3 DNA is TGTGCCAGCAGCTCGGACAGGCTCTCCTGCGAGCAGTACTTC. It specifies CASSSDRLSCEQYF.

A few counts support this clone. The CDR3 region is CASASGTGRQPQHF. Here the CDR3 DNA reads TGTGCCAGCGCCTCGGGGACAGGGCGTCAGCCCCAGCATTTT. The V call is TRBV27, the J call TRBJ1-5, with 9 bases lining up with TRBD1. CDR1 and CDR2 (germline): MNHEY, SMNVEV (reference sequence). Trimming took 8 bases from V and 6 from J; bases not matched to a gene: 8. This CDR3 comprises 14 residues.

The chain couples TRBV4-2 to TRBJ2-7; the D gene is possibly TRBD1 (5 bases). The V end lost 1 base, the J end lost 2 bases, and 18 bases lay between the germline ends. The CDR3 covers 17 residues. Germline lookup yields CDR1 LGHNA and CDR2 YNFKEQ. CDR3 protein: CASSQGARTPVTYEQYF. CDR3 DNA sequence: TGTGCCAGCAGCCAAGGAGCCCGGACACCGGTTACCTACGAGCAGTACTTC.

The chain is built from TRBV10-3 and TRBJ1-2; D is unclear. Germline assignment: CDR1 ENHRY and CDR2 SYGVKD. The CDR3 has 13 amino acids. V dropped 2 bases and J dropped 4 bases, with 8 bases sitting between them. The CDR3 DNA reads TGTGCCATCAGTGAGGGATACAGCTATGGCTACACCTTC. This sequence encodes CAISEGYSYGYTF.

The chain combines TRBV4-1 with TRBJ1-3; weak D call: TRBD1 (5 bases). The germline V gene has CDR1 MGHRA and CDR2 YSYEKL. CDR3 size: 18 residues. V was clipped by 6 bases and J by 0 bases, with 21 bases between them. The CDR3 here is CASSYTAWQGSSGNTIYF. CDR3 DNA sequence: TGCGCCAGCAGTTACACGGCTTGGCAGGGAAGCTCTGGAAACACCATATATTTT.

J is TRBJ2-4 and V is TRBV18; D is possibly TRBD1 (5 bases). Trimming cost V 3 bases and J 6 bases, with 15 bases left between them. The CDR3 is 15 amino acids. Per the germline V gene, CDR1 is KGHSH and CDR2 is LQKENI. The CDR3 loop is CASSPRMAQGNIQYF. The CDR3 nucleotides read TGTGCCAGCTCACCTAGGATGGCGCAGGGAAACATTCAGTACTTC.